This entry features one TCR beta chain sequence. The data belong to a study of shared T cell receptors in the human thymus. Clones were sequenced by immunoSEQ multiplex PCR, and TCRdb holds only the in-frame ones, with some missing. The repertoire holds hundreds of thousands of clones, roughly 90% seen once, with 0.008% to 0.011% in the top ten. This CDR3 has 17 residues. The data were also submitted as part of a second study, on human thymus T cells.

Sequencing was done on a sample of thymocytes. The rearrangement links TRBV21-1 to TRBJ2-3; TRBD2 is the table's D call and was not checked against the DNA. TRBV21-1 is a documented pseudogene. This receptor was identified in a boy in the first two years of life with a congenital heart defect. The CDR3 coding sequence is TGTGCCAGCAGCCCACGGGCTAGCGGTCACGGGACAGATACGCAGTATTTT. Amino acid sequence: CASSPRASGHGTDTQYF.